A selection of T cell receptor beta chains follows, all from one sample in a study of identifying expanded T cells in peripheral blood. The data were produced by immunoSEQ multiplex PCR, yet TCRdb's version contains in-frame clones alone and is incomplete. The repertoire holds fewer than 85,000 clones, with over 75% as singletons. Input material: blood. These receptors were obtained from a person aged 18 to 75 in good health. CDR3s include the opening cysteine and the closing phenylalanine or tryptophan. A D gene is named only where the DNA matches it firmly. Clone size is given for some rows only: seen once, a few or many times, or a class if the clone is expanded.

TRBV5-4	TRBJ2-7	TRBD2	NA	TGTGCCAGCAGCTTGGAAGGCGGGAGGTTTAAAGAGCAGTACTTC	CASSLEGGRFKEQYF
TRBV6-4	TRBJ1-3	TRBD1	NA	TGTGCCAGCCGGACAGGGGGCGCCGGAAACACCATATATTTT	CASRTGGAGNTIYF
TRBV6-5	TRBJ2-7	TRBD2	NA	TGTGCCAGCAGTTATTTGGCGGGAGCCAGCGAGCAGTACTTC	CASSYLAGASEQYF
TRBV10-3	TRBJ1-5	NA	NA	TGTGCCATCAGTGAGACCTATCAGCCCCAGCATTTT	CAISETYQPQHF
TRBV14	TRBJ2-6	NA	few	TGTGCCAGCAGCCAAGCCGGGGCCAACGTCCTGACTTTC	CASSQAGANVLTF
TRBV5-4	TRBJ2-5	NA	once	TGTGCCAGCAGCTCACCAGGGGGGCCCGAAGAGACCCAGTACTTC	CASSSPGGPEETQYF
TRBV25-1	TRBJ2-5	TRBD2	NA	TGTGCCAGCAGTGATAGTCGGGGGGTAGAGACCCAGTACTTC	CASSDSRGVETQYF
TRBV10-3	TRBJ1-3	NA	NA	TGTGCCATCAGGGACTCGGGACTCGGAAACACCATATATTTT	CAIRDSGLGNTIYF
TRBV2	TRBJ2-7	TRBD2	NA	TGTGCCAGCAGGGGTACGGGGGGGAGACCCTACGAGCAGTACTTC	CASRGTGGRPYEQYF
TRBV21-1	TRBJ2-7	NA	NA	TGTGCCAGCAGCAAGAAGCGGGACTGCCACTCCTACGAGCAGTACTTC	CASSKKRDCHSYEQYF
TRBV9	TRBJ2-7	NA	NA	TGTGCCAGCAGCGTAGATGGCAGCAGCTACGAGCAGTACTTC	CASSVDGSSYEQYF
TRBV6-5	TRBJ1-3	NA	NA	TGTGCCAGCAGTAGGACAAAGCTCGGAAACACCATATATTTT	CASSRTKLGNTIYF
TRBV5-4	TRBJ2-7	TRBD1	NA	TGTGCCAGCAGCTTCGAAGGACAGGGGTCATCTTGGTACTTC	CASSFEGQGSSWYF
TRBV7-2	TRBJ1-5	NA	few	TGTGCCAGCAGCTTAGCGAGTAGGCAGCCCCAGCATTTT	CASSLASRQPQHF
TRBV9	TRBJ2-1	NA	NA	TGTGCCAGCAGCGTCGGGAGCTCCTACAATGAGCAGTTCTTC	CASSVGSSYNEQFF
TRBV9	TRBJ2-1	TRBD2	NA	TGTGCCAGCAGTTTGGGACTAGCTCGGTACAATGAGCAGTTCTTC	CASSLGLARYNEQFF
TRBV7-2	TRBJ2-7	NA	NA	TGTGCCAGCAGCCCTAGACGGGCCTACGAGCAGTACTTC	CASSPRRAYEQYF
TRBV9	TRBJ1-3	NA	NA	TGTGCCAGCAGCCCAAACAGGGGAAACACCATATATTTT	CASSPNRGNTIYF
TRBV7-8	TRBJ1-2	NA	once	TGTGCCAGCAGTCAGAGGCCAGGGTATGGCTACACCTTC	CASSQRPGYGYTF
TRBV27	TRBJ1-4	NA	NA	TGTGCCAGCGGGGGTCATGCTAATGAAAAACTGTTTTTT	CASGGHANEKLFF
TRBV5-1	TRBJ1-2	NA	NA	TGCGCCAGCAGCCCCCAAGGGGACCCTAACTATGGCTACACCTTC	CASSPQGDPNYGYTF
TRBV28	TRBJ2-5	NA	NA	TGTGCCAGCAGTTCCGCGGGGTTGAAAGAGACCCAGTACTTC	CASSSAGLKETQYF
TRBV6-5	TRBJ1-3	TRBD1	NA	TGTGCCAGCAGTCTACAGGGGGCTCATGGAAACACCATATATTTT	CASSLQGAHGNTIYF
TRBV29-1	TRBJ2-2	NA	once	TGCAGCGTTGATCCAGGACAGAAGAACACCGGGGAGCTGTTTTTT	CSVDPGQKNTGELFF
TRBV4-1	TRBJ2-7	TRBD1	NA	TGCGCCAGCAGCCAAGGGACAGGGGCCGAGCAGTACTTC	CASSQGTGAEQYF
TRBV30	TRBJ1-1	NA	NA	TGTGCCTGGAGTGTCGGTCGTTCCGCCAAAGCTTTCTTT	CAWSVGRSAKAFF
TRBV9	TRBJ2-3	TRBD2	once	TGTGCCAGCAGCGTAGGTAGCGGGGGGCTAGGGGATACGCAGTATTTT	CASSVGSGGLGDTQYF
TRBV28	TRBJ1-2	NA	NA	TGTGCCAGCAGCTCACCACTCAGGGGTTCGGACTATGGCTACACCTTC	CASSSPLRGSDYGYTF
TRBV19	TRBJ1-1	TRBD1	NA	TGTGCCAGTAGTATACTGACAGGGACTGAAGCTTTCTTT	CASSILTGTEAFF